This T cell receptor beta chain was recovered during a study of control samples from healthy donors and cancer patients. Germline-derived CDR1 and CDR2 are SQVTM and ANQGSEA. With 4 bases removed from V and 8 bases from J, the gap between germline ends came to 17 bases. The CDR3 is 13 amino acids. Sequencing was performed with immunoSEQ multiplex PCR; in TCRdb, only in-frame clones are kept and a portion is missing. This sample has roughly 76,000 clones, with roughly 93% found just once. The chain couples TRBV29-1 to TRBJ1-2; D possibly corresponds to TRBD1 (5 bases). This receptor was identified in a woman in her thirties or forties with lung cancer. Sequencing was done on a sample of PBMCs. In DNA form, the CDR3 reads TGCAGCGTTGTTATGGGGCGCGGAGGAGGCTACACCTTC. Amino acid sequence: CSVVMGRGGGYTF. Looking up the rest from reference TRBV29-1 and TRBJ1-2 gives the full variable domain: SAVISQKPSRDICQRGTSLTIQCQVDSQVTMMFWYRQQPGQSLTLIATANQGSEATYESGFVIDKFPISRPNLTFSTLTVSNMSPEDSSIYLCSVVMGRGGGYTFGSGTRLTVV.